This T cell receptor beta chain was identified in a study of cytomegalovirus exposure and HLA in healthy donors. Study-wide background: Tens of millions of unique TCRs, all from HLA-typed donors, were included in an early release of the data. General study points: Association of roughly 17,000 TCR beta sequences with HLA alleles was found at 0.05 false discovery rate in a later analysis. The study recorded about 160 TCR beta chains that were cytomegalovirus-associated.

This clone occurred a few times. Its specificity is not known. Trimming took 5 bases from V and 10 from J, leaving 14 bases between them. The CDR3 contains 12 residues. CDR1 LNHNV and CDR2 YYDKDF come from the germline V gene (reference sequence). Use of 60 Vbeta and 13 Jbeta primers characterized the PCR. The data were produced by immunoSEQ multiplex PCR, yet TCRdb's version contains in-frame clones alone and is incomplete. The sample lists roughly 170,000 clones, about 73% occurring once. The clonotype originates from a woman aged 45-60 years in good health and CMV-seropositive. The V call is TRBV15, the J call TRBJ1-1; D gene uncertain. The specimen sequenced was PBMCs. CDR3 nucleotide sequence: TGTGCCACCAGCGCCCACCCCAGGCCAGCTTTCTTT. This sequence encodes CATSAHPRPAFF.